Listed below are T cell receptor beta chains from one sample, sequenced in a study of cytomegalovirus exposure and HLA in healthy donors. Libraries were prepared by immunoSEQ multiplex PCR; TCRdb keeps only in-frame clonotypes and omits some of them. Of 55,000 or so clones in the sample, 73% were seen once. Sequencing used PBMCs. These receptor sequences come from a young man in good health and CMV-seronegative. Both conserved end residues are part of each CDR3. A D gene is named only where the DNA matches it firmly. Clone size is not always given. Where it is, it says once, few, many or a class for expanded clones.

cdr3_aa cdr3_nt j_call cdr3_length d_call v_call clone_size
CASSEDRVSLPAELFF TGTGCCAGCAGTGAAGACAGGGTGTCACTACCGGCGGAGCTGTTTTTT TRBJ2-2 16 - TRBV2 -
CASSSPGGGNQPQHF TGTGCCAGCAGTTCACCAGGGGGAGGCAATCAGCCCCAGCATTTT TRBJ1-5 15 TRBD1 TRBV28 -
CASSLEATSETQYF TGTGCCAGCAGCTTAGAGGCGACTAGCGAGACCCAGTACTTC TRBJ2-5 14 TRBD2 TRBV7-9 once
CASSTTGGSEAFF TGTGCCAGCAGCACGACAGGGGGCTCTGAAGCTTTCTTT TRBJ1-1 13 TRBD1 TRBV27 -
CASSPRGGTHNEQFF TGCGCCAGCAGCCCTAGGGGAGGGACCCACAATGAGCAGTTCTTC TRBJ2-1 15 TRBD2 TRBV4-3 few
CSVEAGQGRYNEQFF TGCAGCGTTGAGGCGGGACAGGGACGTTACAATGAGCAGTTCTTC TRBJ2-1 15 TRBD1 TRBV29-1 -
CASSLAAAGQETQYF TGCGCCAGCAGCTTGGCGGCCGCGGGCCAAGAGACCCAGTACTTC TRBJ2-5 15 - TRBV5-1 -
CAISVPGKNSPLHF TGTGCCATCTCCGTTCCAGGGAAAAATTCACCCCTCCACTTT TRBJ1-6 14 - TRBV10-3 -
CSVDRENTGELFF TGCAGCGTTGATAGAGAGAACACCGGGGAGCTGTTTTTT TRBJ2-2 13 - TRBV29-1 -
CASSPRTGEVSQHF TGTGCCAGTAGTCCAAGGACAGGGGAAGTTTCCCAGCATTTT TRBJ1-5 14 TRBD1 TRBV19 -
CASRPGANEQFF TGTGCCAGCAGGCCGGGAGCCAATGAGCAGTTCTTC TRBJ2-1 12 - TRBV6-5 once
CACFRPSLGSPLHF TGTGCCTGCTTCCGACCGTCGCTAGGATCACCCCTCCACTTT TRBJ1-6 14 - TRBV30 -
CASSQDRTGAFAEAFF TGCGCCAGCAGCCAAGATCGGACAGGGGCTTTTGCTGAAGCTTTCTTT TRBJ1-1 16 TRBD1 TRBV4-1 -
CASSRTGSYEQYF TGTGCCAGCAGCCGGACTGGGTCCTACGAGCAGTACTTC TRBJ2-7 13 - TRBV7-2 -
CASNHRGLNTEAFF TGTGCCAGCAACCACAGGGGGTTGAACACTGAAGCTTTCTTT TRBJ1-1 14 TRBD1 TRBV9 -
CASSFWQGNLMNTEAFF TGTGCCAGCAGCTTCTGGCAGGGTAATTTGATGAACACTGAAGCTTTCTTT TRBJ1-1 17 - TRBV5-4 -
CASSWTPLNGYTF TGTGCCAGCAGCTGGACACCCCTCAATGGCTACACCTTC TRBJ1-2 13 - TRBV6-5 -
CASSLQESVGQETQYF TGTGCCAGCAGCTTACAGGAATCAGTGGGCCAAGAGACCCAGTACTTC TRBJ2-5 16 - TRBV7-6 -
CASSPRTSGRDEQYF TGCGCCAGCAGCCCCCGGACTAGCGGGAGGGACGAGCAGTACTTC TRBJ2-7 15 TRBD2 TRBV4-3 few
CASSGTGGDGYTF TGTGCCAGCAGTGGGACGGGGGGGGATGGCTACACCTTC TRBJ1-2 13 - TRBV6-6 -
CASSDLDRVHDEQFF TGTGCCAGCAGTGACTTGGACAGGGTCCACGATGAGCAGTTCTTC TRBJ2-1 15 TRBD1 TRBV6-4 -
CAITQTSGRYEQFF TGTGCCATCACTCAGACTAGCGGGCGGTATGAGCAGTTCTTC TRBJ2-1 14 TRBD2 TRBV10-3 few
CASRDRGFVYEQYF TGTGCCAGCCGAGACAGGGGGTTTGTGTACGAGCAGTACTTC TRBJ2-7 14 TRBD1 TRBV2 -
CASSAGRDGSPLHF TGTGCCAGCAGCGCCGGGAGGGACGGTTCACCCCTCCACTTT TRBJ1-6 14 - TRBV7-8 -
CASSPDRDYEQYF TGTGCCAGCAGTCCAGACAGAGACTACGAGCAGTACTTC TRBJ2-7 13 - TRBV2 -
CASSQDEAVNTEAFF TGCGCCAGCAGCCAAGATGAGGCAGTAAACACTGAAGCTTTCTTT TRBJ1-1 15 - TRBV4-3 -
CASSFRLAGDTDTQYF TGTGCCAGCAGCTTCCGACTAGCGGGGGACACAGATACGCAGTATTTT TRBJ2-3 16 TRBD2 TRBV5-4 -
CASSGGNTRVYF TGTGCCAGCAGCGGCGGGAACACGCGGGTATACTTC TRBJ2-5 12 - TRBV7-2 -
CSVTGQAYEQYF TGCAGCGTAACGGGACAGGCCTACGAGCAGTACTTC TRBJ2-7 12 TRBD1 TRBV29-1 -
CASSQTGDWLFF TGCGCCAGCAGCCAAACCGGGGATTGGCTGTTTTTT TRBJ1-4 12 - TRBV4-1 -
CASSTRFAPHEQYF TGTGCCAGTAGTACCAGGTTTGCCCCCCACGAGCAGTACTTC TRBJ2-7 14 - TRBV19 -
CASSPWEGIPDTQYF TGTGCCAGCAGCCCCTGGGAGGGAATCCCAGATACGCAGTATTTT TRBJ2-3 15 TRBD2 TRBV7-9 once
CAISGQGFATEAFF TGTGCCATCAGTGGACAGGGATTTGCCACTGAAGCTTTCTTT TRBJ1-1 14 TRBD1 TRBV10-3 -
CASSHPDRDYTEAFF TGCGCCAGCAGCCACCCCGACAGGGATTACACTGAAGCTTTCTTT TRBJ1-1 15 TRBD1 TRBV4-1 -
CASSDMAGRQPQHF TGTGCCAGCAGTGACATGGCAGGGCGTCAGCCCCAGCATTTT TRBJ1-5 14 - TRBV6-4 -
CSVEGFIRGGNNEQFF TGCAGCGTTGAAGGATTCATCCGGGGGGGAAACAATGAGCAGTTCTTC TRBJ2-1 16 TRBD2 TRBV29-1 -
CASSQGPYEQYF TGTGCCAGCAGCCAGGGCCCCTACGAGCAGTACTTC TRBJ2-7 12 - TRBV7-9 -
CAISERQIQNLEAFF TGTGCCATCAGTGAGAGACAGATCCAGAACTTGGAAGCTTTCTTT TRBJ1-1 15 - TRBV10-3 -
CASNIGGFSYEQYF TGTGCCAGCAATATCGGGGGTTTCTCCTACGAGCAGTACTTC TRBJ2-7 14 - TRBV28 -
CASSSAGETQYF TGCGCCAGCAGCTCCGCAGGAGAGACCCAGTACTTC TRBJ2-5 12 - TRBV5-1 -
CASTHRGTTEAFF TGTGCCAGCACCCACAGGGGGACCACTGAAGCTTTCTTT TRBJ1-1 13 TRBD1 TRBV6-5 -
CASSYSAGAGNEQYF TGTGCCAGCAGTTACTCAGCGGGAGCAGGCAACGAGCAGTACTTC TRBJ2-7 15 TRBD2 TRBV6-5 few
CASSVGRVTDTQYF TGTGCCAGCAGCGTAGGCAGGGTCACAGATACGCAGTATTTT TRBJ2-3 14 - TRBV9 -
CASSQALTVTYEQYF TGCGCCAGCAGCCAAGCACTCACCGTGACCTACGAGCAGTACTTC TRBJ2-7 15 - TRBV4-3 -
CASSELGLANYEQYF TGTGCCAGCAGCGAGTTAGGGCTAGCGAACTACGAGCAGTACTTC TRBJ2-7 15 - TRBV7-2 few
CASSELQGAGEQYF TGCGCCAGCAGTGAGTTGCAGGGGGCGGGTGAGCAGTACTTC TRBJ2-7 14 TRBD1 TRBV10-1 -
CASRGDRGRNTGELFF TGCGCCAGCAGAGGGGACAGGGGGCGAAACACCGGGGAGCTGTTTTTT TRBJ2-2 16 TRBD1 TRBV10-2 -
CASSQDGSGTSTDTQYF TGTGCCAGCAGCCAAGATGGTAGCGGGACTAGCACAGATACGCAGTATTTT TRBJ2-3 17 TRBD2 TRBV4-2 once
CSAGHLSGNTIYF TGCAGCGCGGGACACCTCTCTGGAAACACCATATATTTT TRBJ1-3 13 - TRBV29-1 -
CASSQGTAYEQYF TGTGCCAGCAGCCAAGGGACAGCCTACGAGCAGTACTTC TRBJ2-7 13 TRBD1 TRBV7-6 -